The 15 T cell receptor beta chains listed next were all sequenced from one sample in a study of blood T cell repertoires in COVID-19. Generated by immunoSEQ multiplex PCR, the TCRdb table keeps only in-frame clones and is missing some. The sample holds roughly 300,000 clones, 85% seen once. Sequencing was performed on peripheral blood. These receptors were taken from a human donor in a cohort sampled during active COVID-19.

J is TRBJ1-5 and V is TRBV28, with D possibly TRBD1 on 5 matching bases. Trimming removed 6 bases at V and 5 bases at J, with 11 bases between. Germline assignment: CDR1 MDHEN and CDR2 SYDVKM. This CDR3 is 13 amino acids long. CDR3 sequence: CASSPRGDQPQHF. DNA of the CDR3: TGTGCCAGCAGCCCCCGGGGGGATCAGCCCCAGCATTTT.

The J gene is TRBJ1-6, the V gene TRBV7-9; 8 bases align to TRBD1. The CDR3 is 14 amino acids. Trimming at V came to 7 bases and at J to 7 bases, leaving 6 bases not matched to a gene. Germline V gene sequence: CDR1 SEHNR, CDR2 FQNEAQ (reference sequence). CDR3 amino acids: CASTLTGENSPLHF. The CDR3 DNA is TGTGCCAGCACTTTGACAGGGGAGAATTCACCCCTCCACTTT. The complete variable domain, with remaining parts taken from reference TRBV7-9 and TRBJ1-6, reads DTGVSQNPRHKITKRGQNVTFRCDPISEHNRLYWYRQTLGQGPEFLTYFQNEAQLEKSRLLSDRFSAERPKGSFSTLEIQRTEQGDSAMYLCASTLTGENSPLHFGNGTRLTVT.

The chain carries TRBV4-2 and TRBJ1-1; no clear D. In germline, CDR1 is LGHNA, CDR2 YNFKEQ. This CDR3 region has 14 residues. With 2 bases removed from V and 4 bases from J, the gap between germline ends came to 11 bases. The CDR3 sequence is CASSQSGSFTEAFF. For the CDR3, the DNA is TGTGCCAGCAGCCAATCAGGCAGTTTCACTGAAGCTTTCTTT.

The chain is built from TRBV29-1 and TRBJ1-4; the D is unclear. CDR3 size: 13 residues. The germline V gene has CDR1 SQVTM and CDR2 ANQGSEA. Trimming removed 3 bases from V and 3 bases from J, with 8 bases in between. The DNA for the CDR3 is TGCAGCGTTGAGGGCACAGCTAATGAAAAACTGTTTTTT. Amino acid sequence: CSVEGTANEKLFF.

The chain links TRBV28 to TRBJ1-5; D may be TRBD1 (5 bases). The germline CDR1 and CDR2 sequences are MDHEN and SYDVKM. Between the trimmed V and J ends, which lost 3 bases and 13 bases, there was a span of 22 bases. The CDR3 spans 15 residues. The CDR3, as DNA: TGTGCCAGCAGTTTTGTGGGGGGGTCTGGAAAAAAGCAGCATTTT. This gives the protein CASSFVGGSGKKQHF. Complete variable domain (other parts from reference TRBV28 and TRBJ1-5): DVKVTQSSRYLVKRTGEKVFLECVQDMDHENMFWYRQDPGLGLRLIYFSYDVKMKEKGDIPEGYSVSREKKERFSLILESASTNQTSMYLCASSFVGGSGKKQHFGDGTRLSIL.

The chain employs TRBV3-1 (or the pseudogene TRBV3-2) and TRBJ2-2; 12 bases match TRBD2. Germline CDR1 reads LGHDT; CDR2 reads YNNKEL (reference sequence). Unmatched junction bases numbered 5, after V lost 1 base and J lost 5 bases. The CDR3 has 17 amino acids. The DNA for the CDR3 is TGTGCCAGCAGCCAAGTAACTAGCGGGGGGACGACCGGGGAGCTGTTTTTT. Residues: CASSQVTSGGTTGELFF.

The V and J genes are TRBV7-9 and TRBJ1-1; D is ambiguous. The CDR3 is 12 amino acids. CDR1 is SEHNR, CDR2 FQNEAQ, per germline (reference sequence). V dropped 1 base and J dropped 5 bases, with 5 bases sitting between them. The CDR3 spells CASSLVTTEAFF. CDR3 DNA sequence: TGTGCCAGCAGCTTAGTCACAACTGAAGCTTTCTTT.

The chain uses TRBV14 and TRBJ1-6; D remains ambiguous. The V end was cut by 4 bases, the J end by 8 bases, with 9 bases between. The CDR3 totals 13 residues. From germline, CDR1 is SGHDN and CDR2 FVKESK. The DNA of the CDR3 is TGTGCCAGCAGCCGGCAGGATTATTCACCCCTCCACTTT. Its translation is CASSRQDYSPLHF. The entire variable domain, with the rest obtained from reference TRBV14 and TRBJ1-6, is as follows: EAGVTQFPSHSVIEKGQTVTLRCDPISGHDNLYWYRRVMGKEIKFLLHFVKESKQDESGMPNNRFLAERTGGTYSTLKVQPAELEDSGVYFCASSRQDYSPLHFGNGTRLTVT.

The chain combines TRBV7-8 with TRBJ2-1, with TRBD2 matching 13 bases. V was clipped by 5 bases and J by 7 bases; unmatched bases: 5. Germline V CDR1 and CDR2: SGHVS, FQNEAQ. This CDR3 is 15 amino acids long. This CDR3 is CASSPTSGGVNEQFF. As DNA, the CDR3 is TGTGCCAGCAGCCCCACTAGCGGGGGGGTTAATGAGCAGTTCTTC.

As regards this clone: This sample includes further DNA sequences coding for the same CDR3. The chain has TRBV3-1 (or the pseudogene TRBV3-2) and TRBJ1-2; 10 positions match TRBD1. The CDR3 consists of 13 residues. J lost 7 bases, V lost 1 base, and 0 bases had no gene match. The germline CDR1 and CDR2 sequences are LGHDT and YNNKEL (reference sequence). In DNA form, the CDR3 reads TGTGCCAGCAGCCAAGGGACAGGGGGTGGCTACACCTTC. The encoded protein is CASSQGTGGGYTF.

The J gene is TRBJ2-1, the V gene TRBV6-5; the D gene is possibly TRBD1 (6 bases). V gave up 2 bases and J gave up 4 bases, with 12 bases separating them. The CDR3 consists of 15 residues. CDR1 MNHEY and CDR2 SVGAGI come from the germline V gene. The CDR3 here is CASSYSTGSYNEQFF. The CDR3 DNA sequence: TGTGCCAGCAGTTACAGTACAGGGTCTTACAATGAGCAGTTCTTC.

The chain recombines TRBV7-9 with TRBJ2-7; D not resolved. The CDR3 is 13 amino acids. Germline assignment: CDR1 SEHNR and CDR2 FQNEAQ (reference sequence). With 7 bases removed from V and 0 bases from J, the gap between germline ends came to 10 bases. CDR3 sequence reads: CASTPGSSYEQYF. CDR3 bases: TGTGCCAGCACCCCAGGTAGCTCCTACGAGCAGTACTTC.

The genes are TRBV3-1 (or the pseudogene TRBV3-2) and TRBJ1-1; no clear D gene. The V end was cut by 3 bases, the J end by 8 bases, with 7 bases between. CDR3 size: 11 residues. CDR1 and CDR2 (germline): LGHDT, YNNKEL (reference sequence). The CDR3 sequence is CASSQAAEAFF. The CDR3 bases are TGTGCCAGCAGCCAGGCCGCAGAAGCTTTCTTT.

This chain links TRBV24-1 with TRBJ1-5, with 12 nucleotides matching TRBD1. Per the germline V gene, CDR1 is KGHDR and CDR2 is SFDVKD. The V gene end was trimmed by 10 bases and the J gene end by 6 bases; junction bases not matched to a gene: 3. The CDR3 has 13 residues. CDR3 sequence reads: CATGTGGIQPQHF. CDR3 DNA: TGTGCCACAGGGACAGGGGGCATTCAGCCCCAGCATTTT.

CDR3 sequence: CATSDPDRTTDTQYF. Written as DNA, the CDR3 is TGTGCCACCAGTGATCCGGACAGGACCACAGATACGCAGTATTTT. The chain employs TRBV24-1 and TRBJ2-3; TRBD1 agrees at 7 bases. Germline CDR1 and CDR2: KGHDR and SFDVKD. This CDR3 contains 15 residues. V lost 3 bases to trimming and J lost 2 bases; unmatched junction nucleotides: 4.